The T cell receptor (beta chain) described here comes from a study of identical twins. A universal primer binding site was introduced by template switching. The final cDNA contained unique molecular identifiers. In TCRdb, the 5' RACE reads were re-called with MiXCR into one record per CDR3 protein. The sample gives some 600,000 distinct CDR3 sequences, about 7.1% of which show up once; 1.6% is in the top ten. All donors were healthy Caucasians. This CDR3 spans 13 amino acids. This clonotype has ten or more counts. This sample was also put to use in a study of yellow fever vaccine responses in identical twins.

Source material: PBMCs. V is TRBV21-1 and J is TRBJ2-2. TRBV21-1 is a pseudogene. The TCR sequence derives from a woman aged 18-30 years in good health. DNA for the CDR3: TGTGCCAGCAGAAGACAGAACACCGGGGAGCTGTTTTTT. It codes for CASRRQNTGELFF.